Listed here are 22 T cell receptor beta chains from one sample, sequenced in a study of monozygotic twins with inflammatory bowel disease (dated by TCRdb to between 2017 and 2020). Library creation used 5' RACE. The listed sequencing device is Illumina HiSeq 2500. The reads were reprocessed in TCRdb, with one entry per CDR3 protein sequence and no accompanying DNA. This sample's table has entries for around 40,000 distinct CDR3 sequences. The ten biggest clones cover about 5% of the sample. Sequenced input: blood. The receptor set was obtained from a human donor with ulcerative colitis or Crohn's disease, or a healthy co-twin of an affected twin (not recorded which).

This chain joins TRBV7-9 and TRBJ2-1; TCRdb picks TRBD1, but there is no DNA to check that call. Germline V gives CDR1 SEHNR, CDR2 FQNEAQ (reference sequence). The CDR3 totals 14 residues. The CDR3: CASSSPERGALQFF.

J is TRBJ2-3 and V is TRBV6-4; the TRBD1 assignment by TCRdb is unverifiable without DNA. The CDR3 contains 13 residues. The germline CDR1 and CDR2 sequences are MRHNA and SNTAGT. This CDR3 reads CASSTGRTDTQYF.

V gene TRBV7-9 combines with J gene TRBJ2-2; TCRdb names TRBD1, which stays unverified in the absence of DNA. Germline V gene data show CDR1 as SEHNR and CDR2 as FQNEAQ (reference sequence). The CDR3 sequence is 17 residues long. This chain's CDR3 is CASSPVLVLNEPGELFF.

The genes are TRBV11-2 and TRBJ2-7. CDR3 length: 13 amino acids. Germline V gene data show CDR1 as SGHAT and CDR2 as FQNNGV. The CDR3 loop is CASSKDTMREQYF.

V gene TRBV28 combines with J gene TRBJ2-7. This CDR3 comprises 14 residues. Germline lookup yields CDR1 MDHEN and CDR2 SYDVKM. The CDR3 here is CASTEDRSTYEQYF.

The V and J genes are TRBV7-2 and TRBJ1-4. There are 12 residues in the CDR3. Per germline, CDR1 SGHTA and CDR2 FQGNSA. This CDR3 reads CASSGFNEKLFF.

Here the CDR3 reads CASSPRTSARMDEQFF. The rearrangement links TRBV19 to TRBJ2-1; TCRdb's assignment of TRBD2 cannot be checked, as there is no DNA. Looked up from germline, CDR1 is LNHDA and CDR2 is SQIVND (reference sequence). CDR3 length equals 16 residues.

This chain links TRBV15 with TRBJ1-2; no DNA is available, so the TRBD1 call from TCRdb remains unchecked. The CDR3 extends over 14 amino acids. The germline V gene has CDR1 LNHNV and CDR2 YYDKDF (reference sequence). CDR3 sequence: CATSIYTGDNGYTF.

The chain recombines TRBV12-3 or TRBV12-4 with TRBJ1-5; absent DNA, TCRdb's TRBD1 call cannot be checked. CDR3 length equals 14 residues. CDR3: CASSLGGVRQPQHF.

This chain connects TRBV12-3 or TRBV12-4 to TRBJ2-5; TCRdb's D gene call, TRBD1, goes unchecked for lack of DNA. This CDR3 is 12 amino acids long. The CDR3 here is CASGSHLGTQYF.

The chain links TRBV10-3 to TRBJ2-5. Germline-derived CDR1 and CDR2 are ENHRY and SYGVKD. The CDR3 runs 12 residues. The CDR3 sequence: CAISEVEETQYF.

This chain uses TRBV27 with TRBJ2-7; there is no DNA to check the TCRdb D call of TRBD2. CDR3 size: 17 residues. Per germline, CDR1 MNHEY and CDR2 SMNVEV (reference sequence). The CDR3 sequence is CASSPLGLAGNSYEQYF.

The genes are TRBV24-1 and TRBJ2-3; lacking DNA, the TRBD2 call made by TCRdb goes unchecked. The CDR3 is 19 amino acids. Germline V gene data show CDR1 as KGHDR and CDR2 as SFDVKD. The CDR3 sequence: CATRPSPGLAGDMTDTQYF.

The V call is TRBV7-9, the J call TRBJ1-4; TCRdb returns TRBD1, unconfirmable since there is no DNA. The CDR3 spans 15 residues. The germline gives CDR1 SEHNR, CDR2 FQNEAQ (reference sequence). The CDR3 is CASSPGTTTNEKLFF. Filled out from reference TRBV7-9 and TRBJ1-4, the complete variable domain reads DTGVSQNPRHKITKRGQNVTFRCDPISEHNRLYWYRQTLGQGPEFLTYFQNEAQLEKSRLLSDRFSAERPKGSFSTLEIQRTEQGDSAMYLCASSPGTTTNEKLFFGSGTQLSVL.

This chain uses TRBV5-1 with TRBJ2-1. This CDR3 spans 14 amino acids. Per germline, CDR1 SGHRS and CDR2 YFSETQ. The CDR3 is CASSPTSSHNEQFF.

The chain carries TRBV6-2 or TRBV6-3 and TRBJ2-1; lacking DNA, the TRBD1 call made by TCRdb goes unchecked. The CDR3 is 16 amino acids. The V gene's germline CDR1 is MNHEY and CDR2 SVGEGT. Here the CDR3 reads CASSSGRGSSYNEQFF.

The chain employs TRBV20-1 and TRBJ1-5; TCRdb's D gene call, TRBD1, goes unchecked for lack of DNA. There are 14 residues in the CDR3. CDR1 is DFQATT, CDR2 SNEGSKA, per germline (reference sequence). The CDR3 region is CSAGGGTLNQPQHF.

The CDR3 loop is CASSLQSGGKYNEQFF. J is TRBJ2-1 and V is TRBV7-2; TCRdb's D call, TRBD2, is unchecked because there is no DNA. Germline V gives CDR1 SGHTA, CDR2 FQGNSA. The CDR3 has 16 residues.

The CDR3 is CASSFWTGTDTQYF. The gene calls are TRBV5-4 and TRBJ2-3. This CDR3 contains 14 residues. From germline, CDR1 is SGHNT and CDR2 YYREEE (reference sequence).

The chain uses TRBV7-2 and TRBJ1-2; absent DNA, TCRdb's TRBD1 call cannot be checked. The CDR3 is made up of 13 amino acids. In germline, CDR1 is SGHTA, CDR2 FQGNSA. CDR3: CASSSWTGNGYTF. Combining the CDR3 with reference TRBV7-2 and TRBJ1-2 gives the whole variable domain GAGVSQSPSNKVTEKGKDVELRCDPISGHTALYWYRQSLGQGLEFLIYFQGNSAPDKSGLPSDRFSAERTGGSVSTLTIQRTQQEDSAVYLCASSSWTGNGYTFGSGTRLTVV.

The CDR3 here is CASSFRTGSGELFF. V and J are TRBV7-7 and TRBJ2-2; TCRdb's D call of TRBD1 is untestable without DNA. This CDR3 has 14 amino acids. Germline V gives CDR1 SSHAT, CDR2 FNYEAQ (reference sequence).

V is TRBV12-3 or TRBV12-4 and J is TRBJ1-4; TCRdb's assignment of TRBD1 cannot be checked, as there is no DNA. The CDR3 length is 12 residues. CDR3 protein: CASSRGGEKLFF.